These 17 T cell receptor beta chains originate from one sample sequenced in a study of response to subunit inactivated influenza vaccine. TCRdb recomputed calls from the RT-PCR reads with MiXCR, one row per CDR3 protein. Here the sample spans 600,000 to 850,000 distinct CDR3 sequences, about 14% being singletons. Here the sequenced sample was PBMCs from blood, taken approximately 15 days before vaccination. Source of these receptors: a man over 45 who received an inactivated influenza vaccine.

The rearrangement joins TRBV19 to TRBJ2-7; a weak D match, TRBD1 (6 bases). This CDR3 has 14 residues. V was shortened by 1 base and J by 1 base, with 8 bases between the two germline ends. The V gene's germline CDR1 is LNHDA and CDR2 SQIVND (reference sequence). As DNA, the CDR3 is TGTGCCAGTAGTATAGGAACAGGGTCCTACGAGCAGTACTTC. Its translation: CASSIGTGSYEQYF.

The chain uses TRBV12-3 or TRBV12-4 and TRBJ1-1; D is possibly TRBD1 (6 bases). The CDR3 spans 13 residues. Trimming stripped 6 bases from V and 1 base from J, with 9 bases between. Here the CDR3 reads CASRLGANTEAFF. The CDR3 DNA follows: TGTGCCAGCAGGTTGGGGGCGAACACTGAAGCTTTCTTT.

This chain's CDR3 is CASSQDRPTGAKNIQYF. CDR3 DNA sequence: TGTGCCAGCAGCCAAGATCGGCCGACGGGAGCCAAAAACATTCAGTACTTC. This chain links TRBV3-1 with TRBJ2-4; D gene ambiguous. Trimming removed 0 bases from V and 0 bases from J, with 12 bases in between. This CDR3 region has 17 residues. The germline gives CDR1 LGHDT, CDR2 YNNKEL (reference sequence). Full variable domain (rest looked up from reference TRBV3-1 and TRBJ2-4): DTAVSQTPKYLVTQMGNDKSIKCEQNLGHDTMYWYKQDSKKFLKIMFSYNNKELIINETVPNRFSPKSPDKAHLNLHINSLELGDSAVYFCASSQDRPTGAKNIQYFGAGTRLSVL.

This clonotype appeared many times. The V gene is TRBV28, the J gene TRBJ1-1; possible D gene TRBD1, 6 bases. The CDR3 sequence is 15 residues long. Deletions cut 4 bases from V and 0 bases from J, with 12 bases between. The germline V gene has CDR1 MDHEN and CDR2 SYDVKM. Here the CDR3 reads CASSSRTAMNTEAFF. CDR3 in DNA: TGTGCCAGCAGTTCCAGGACAGCTATGAACACTGAAGCTTTCTTT.

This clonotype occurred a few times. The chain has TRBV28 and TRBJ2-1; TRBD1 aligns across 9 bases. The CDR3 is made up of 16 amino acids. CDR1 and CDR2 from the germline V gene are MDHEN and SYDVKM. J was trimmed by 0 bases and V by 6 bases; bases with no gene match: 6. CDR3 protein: CASRTGGLSSYNEQFF. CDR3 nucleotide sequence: TGTGCCAGCAGGACAGGGGGATTGAGCTCCTACAATGAGCAGTTCTTC.

The CDR3 bases are TGCAGCGTTGAAGAGGCCAGGAACAACTATGGCTACACCTTC. Encoded protein: CSVEEARNNYGYTF. The chain links TRBV29-1 to TRBJ1-2, with D unclear. Germline assignment: CDR1 SQVTM and CDR2 ANQGSEA. V lost 0 bases to trimming and J lost 2 bases, with 10 bases between them. The CDR3 has 14 amino acids.

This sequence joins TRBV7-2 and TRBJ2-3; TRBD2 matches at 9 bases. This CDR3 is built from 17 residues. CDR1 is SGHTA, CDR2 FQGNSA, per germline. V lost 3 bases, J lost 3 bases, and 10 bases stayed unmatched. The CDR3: CASSLIQLAGTTDTQYF. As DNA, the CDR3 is TGTGCCAGCAGCTTGATACAGCTAGCGGGGACAACAGATACGCAGTATTTT.

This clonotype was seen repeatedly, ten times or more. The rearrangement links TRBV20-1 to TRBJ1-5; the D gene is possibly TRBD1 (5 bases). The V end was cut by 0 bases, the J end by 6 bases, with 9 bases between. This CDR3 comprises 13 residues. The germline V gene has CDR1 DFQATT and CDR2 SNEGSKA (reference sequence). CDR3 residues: CSARERGGQPQHF. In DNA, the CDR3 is TGCAGTGCTAGAGAGCGGGGGGGTCAGCCCCAGCATTTT.

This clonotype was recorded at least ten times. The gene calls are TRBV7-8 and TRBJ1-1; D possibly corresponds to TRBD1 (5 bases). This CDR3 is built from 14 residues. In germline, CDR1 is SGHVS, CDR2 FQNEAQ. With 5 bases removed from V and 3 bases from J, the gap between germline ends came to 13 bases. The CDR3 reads CASSRRGEYTEAFF. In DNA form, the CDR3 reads TGTGCCAGCAGCCGCCGGGGGGAGTACACTGAAGCTTTCTTT. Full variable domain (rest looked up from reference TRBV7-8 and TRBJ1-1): GAGVSQSPRYKVAKRGQDVALRCDPISGHVSLFWYQQALGQGPEFLTYFQNEAQLDKSGLPSDRFFAERPEGSVSTLKIQRTQQEDSAVYLCASSRRGEYTEAFFGQGTRLTVV.

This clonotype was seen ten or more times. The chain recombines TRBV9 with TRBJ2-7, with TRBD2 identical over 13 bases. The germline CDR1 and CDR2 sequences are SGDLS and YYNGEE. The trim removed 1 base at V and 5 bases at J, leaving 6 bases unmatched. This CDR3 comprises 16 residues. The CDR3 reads CASSVTPLAGGNEQYF. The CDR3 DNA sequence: TGTGCCAGCAGCGTAACCCCACTAGCGGGAGGGAACGAGCAGTACTTC. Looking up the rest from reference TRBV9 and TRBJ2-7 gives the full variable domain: DSGVTQTPKHLITATGQRVTLRCSPRSGDLSVYWYQQSLDQGLQFLIQYYNGEERAKGNILERFSAQQFPDLHSELNLSSLELGDSALYFCASSVTPLAGGNEQYFGPGTRLTVT.

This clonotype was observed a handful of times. CDR3 loop: CASSELGTRQETQYF. As DNA, the CDR3 is TGTGCCAGCAGTGAATTGGGGACAAGGCAAGAGACCCAGTACTTC. The chain recombines TRBV2 with TRBJ2-5; the D gene is possibly TRBD1 (6 bases). CDR1 and CDR2 from the germline V gene are SNHLY and FYNNEI. The V gene lost 2 bases and the J gene lost 2 bases, with 12 bases spanning the gap. CDR3 length: 15 residues.

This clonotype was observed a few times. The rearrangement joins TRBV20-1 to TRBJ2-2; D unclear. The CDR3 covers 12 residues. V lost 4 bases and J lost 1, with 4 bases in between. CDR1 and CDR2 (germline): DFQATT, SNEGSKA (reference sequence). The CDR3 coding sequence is TGCAGTGCTACCGAGAACACCGGGGAGCTGTTTTTT. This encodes CSATENTGELFF.

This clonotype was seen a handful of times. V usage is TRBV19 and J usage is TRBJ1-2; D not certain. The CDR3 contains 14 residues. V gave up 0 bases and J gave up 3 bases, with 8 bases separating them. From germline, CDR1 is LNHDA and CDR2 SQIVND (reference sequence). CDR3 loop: CASSIEATYYGYTF. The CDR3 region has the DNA TGTGCCAGTAGTATAGAAGCAACATACTATGGCTACACCTTC.

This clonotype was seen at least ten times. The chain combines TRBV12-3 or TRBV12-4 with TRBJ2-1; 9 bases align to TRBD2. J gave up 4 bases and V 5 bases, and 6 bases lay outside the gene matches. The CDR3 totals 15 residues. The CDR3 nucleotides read TGTGCCAGCAGTGCCCGACTAGCGGTTTACAATGAGCAGTTCTTC. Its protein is CASSARLAVYNEQFF.

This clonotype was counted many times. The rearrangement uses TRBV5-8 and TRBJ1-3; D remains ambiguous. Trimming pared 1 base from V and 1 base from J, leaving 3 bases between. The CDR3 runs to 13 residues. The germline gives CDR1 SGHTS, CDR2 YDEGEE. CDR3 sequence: CASSLKSGNTIYF. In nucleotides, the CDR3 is TGTGCCAGCAGCTTGAAGTCTGGAAACACCATATATTTT.

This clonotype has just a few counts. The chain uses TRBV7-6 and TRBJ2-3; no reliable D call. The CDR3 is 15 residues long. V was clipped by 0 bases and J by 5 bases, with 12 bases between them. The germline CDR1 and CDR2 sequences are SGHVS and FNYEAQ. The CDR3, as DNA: TGTGCCAGCAGCTTAGCGGTAACGGTCGGAGATACGCAGTATTTT. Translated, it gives CASSLAVTVGDTQYF.

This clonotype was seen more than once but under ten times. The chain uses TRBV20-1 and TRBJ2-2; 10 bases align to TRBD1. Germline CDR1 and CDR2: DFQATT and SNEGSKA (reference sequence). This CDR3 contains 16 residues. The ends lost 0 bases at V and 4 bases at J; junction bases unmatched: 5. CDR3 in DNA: TGCAGTGCTAGAGACGGACAGGGGGTGAGCACCGGGGAGCTGTTTTTT. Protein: CSARDGQGVSTGELFF.